These 22 T cell receptor beta chains came from one sample sequenced in a study of blood T cell repertoires in COVID-19. The assay was immunoSEQ multiplex PCR, and TCRdb's table has in-frame clones only and misses some. The sample carries 250,000 to 350,000 clones, 85% to 90% recorded once. Sequencing input: peripheral blood. These receptors all stem from a woman aged 25-40 years with COVID-19, enrolled during active disease.

This chain joins TRBV19 and TRBJ2-3; the D gene is possibly TRBD1 (6 bases). The CDR3 consists of 14 residues. From germline, CDR1 is LNHDA and CDR2 SQIVND (reference sequence). Trimming stripped 7 bases from V and 1 base from J, with 12 bases between. CDR3 loop: CASNLAGGTDTQYF. Here the CDR3 DNA reads TGTGCCAGTAATCTGGCAGGGGGCACAGATACGCAGTATTTT.

This sequence joins TRBV11-2 and TRBJ2-3, with 10 bases aligning to TRBD2. The V and J ends lost 5 bases and 6 bases, in that order; junction bases with no gene match: 14. Germline CDR1 reads SGHAT; CDR2 reads FQNNGV. CDR3 length equals 17 residues. CDR3 DNA sequence: TGTGCCAGCAGCCCTCGAACGACTAGCGGGTCCAAGGATACGCAGTATTTT. Translation gives CASSPRTTSGSKDTQYF.

V gene TRBV5-6 combines with J gene TRBJ2-7; TRBD1 might be the D (6 bases). Germline V gene data show CDR1 as SGHDT and CDR2 as YYEEEE. V gave up 4 bases and J gave up 1 base, with 9 bases separating them. This CDR3 has 13 amino acids. CDR3 nucleotide sequence: TGTGCCAGCAGCACGGACAGTTCCTACGAGCAGTACTTC. Translated: CASSTDSSYEQYF.

The chain has TRBV5-1 and TRBJ1-4; D call uncertain. The V and J ends lost 7 bases and 6 bases respectively, with 16 bases between them. CDR3 length: 14 residues. Per germline, CDR1 SGHRS and CDR2 YFSETQ. DNA for the CDR3: TGCGCCAGCCGCCCGCTACCGGCGGATGAAAAACTGTTTTTT. As protein: CASRPLPADEKLFF.

This chain connects TRBV11-2 to TRBJ2-1; a possible D gene is TRBD2 (5 bases). The CDR3 spans 15 residues. Trimming removed 4 bases at V and 0 bases at J, with 10 bases between. The V gene's germline CDR1 is SGHAT and CDR2 FQNNGV. CDR3: CASSSTGSSYNEQFF. CDR3 DNA: TGTGCCAGCAGCTCGACGGGGAGCTCCTACAATGAGCAGTTCTTC.

As to this clone: The identical CDR3 is also encoded by other nucleotide sequences in the sample. The chain couples TRBV29-1 to TRBJ2-7; 8 bases align to TRBD1. The CDR3 is 14 residues long. Germline CDR1 SQVTM, CDR2 ANQGSEA. Trimming removed 4 bases from V and 5 bases from J; junction bases left unmatched: 10. This CDR3 reads CSVVGVRGQNEQYF. The CDR3 DNA reads TGCAGCGTTGTAGGGGTCAGGGGGCAGAACGAGCAGTACTTC.

This rearrangement joins TRBV30 to TRBJ1-1; 7 bases map to TRBD1. CDR1 and CDR2 (germline): GTSNPN, SVGIG (reference sequence). The CDR3 totals 12 residues. The trim removed 5 bases at V and 3 bases at J, leaving 3 bases unmatched. The CDR3 region is CAWDTGDTEAFF. The CDR3 DNA reads TGTGCCTGGGATACAGGGGACACTGAAGCTTTCTTT.

This clone was seen a few times. The gene calls are TRBV11-2 and TRBJ1-4, with a tentative D call TRBD1 (5 bases). Per the germline V gene, CDR1 is SGHAT and CDR2 is FQNNGV. V gave up 1 base and J gave up 5 bases, with 11 bases separating them. The length of the CDR3 is 15 residues. CDR3 amino acids: CASSLVGRENEKLFF. The CDR3 coding sequence is TGTGCCAGCAGCTTAGTGGGACGGGAGAATGAAAAACTGTTTTTT.

The CDR3 loop is CSASEVRDSPLHF. CDR3 DNA: TGCAGTGCTAGTGAAGTTCGGGATTCACCCCTCCACTTT. This chain links TRBV20-1 with TRBJ1-6; D ambiguous. V was trimmed by 3 bases and J by 8 bases, leaving 11 bases between them. Germline CDR1 is DFQATT and CDR2 is SNEGSKA (reference sequence). The CDR3 sequence is 13 residues long.

The V call is TRBV2, the J call TRBJ1-1; the D gene is possibly TRBD1 (5 bases). V lost 4 bases and J lost 1, with 13 bases in between. The CDR3 covers 15 residues. The germline CDR1 and CDR2 sequences are SNHLY and FYNNEI. This CDR3 is CASSATGVWNTEAFF. As DNA, the CDR3 is TGTGCCAGCAGTGCAACAGGTGTATGGAACACTGAAGCTTTCTTT. Based on the CDR3 plus reference TRBV2 and TRBJ1-1, the full variable domain is EPEVTQTPSHQVTQMGQEVILRCVPISNHLYFYWYRQILGQKVEFLVSFYNNEISEKSEIFDDQFSVERPDGSNFTLKIRSTKLEDSAMYFCASSATGVWNTEAFFGQGTRLTVV.

A remark on this clone: The junction differs from germline at one of its ends, possibly a read error. The chain joins TRBV3-1 (or the pseudogene TRBV3-2) to TRBJ1-2; no reliable D call. This CDR3 spans 12 amino acids. Germline V gives CDR1 LGHDT, CDR2 YNNKEL (reference sequence). CDR3 region: CASSSVDYAYTF. CDR3 nucleotides: TGTGCCAGCAGCAGCGTCGACTATGCCTACACCTTC.

This rearrangement joins TRBV5-1 to TRBJ1-5, with 8 positions matching TRBD1. CDR1 is SGHRS and CDR2 is YFSETQ in the germline V gene. V trimming: 0 bases; J trimming: 6 bases; junction bases outside the gene matches: 5. The CDR3 covers 15 residues. The DNA for the CDR3 is TGCGCCAGCAGCTTGGAGGGGACAGGAAGTCAGCCCCAGCATTTT. Protein: CASSLEGTGSQPQHF.

This chain uses TRBV7-9 with TRBJ1-1, with D tentatively TRBD1 (6 bases). Germline V gene sequence: CDR1 SEHNR, CDR2 FQNEAQ (reference sequence). The ends were cut back, 1 base at V and 0 bases at J, with 12 bases in the middle. The CDR3 is 16 residues long. The CDR3 nucleotides are TGTGCCAGCAGCTTAGTTAGGGGGGGTATGAACACTGAAGCTTTCTTT. Its translation is CASSLVRGGMNTEAFF.

This clone has a handful of counts. The rearrangement links TRBV30 to TRBJ1-5; maybe TRBD1 (5 bases). Germline lookup yields CDR1 GTSNPN and CDR2 SVGIG (reference sequence). V was clipped by 1 base and J by 6 bases, with 10 bases between them. CDR3 length equals 13 residues. Here the CDR3 reads CAWSATGGQPQHF. The CDR3 DNA is TGTGCCTGGAGTGCAACAGGTGGTCAGCCCCAGCATTTT.

The chain employs TRBV6-5 and TRBJ2-5; 7 nucleotides align to TRBD2. The V gene end was trimmed by 6 bases and the J gene end by 5 bases; junction bases not matched to a gene: 9. The CDR3 loop spans 14 amino acids. Per the germline V gene, CDR1 is MNHEY and CDR2 is SVGAGI. The CDR3 protein is CASRPGGTGETQYF. The CDR3, as DNA: TGTGCCAGCAGACCCGGGGGGACGGGGGAGACCCAGTACTTC.

The V and J genes are TRBV30 and TRBJ2-2; D unresolved. The length of the CDR3 is 12 residues. V was pared by 5 bases and J by 3 bases, with 7 bases between. The V gene's germline CDR1 is GTSNPN and CDR2 SVGIG (reference sequence). CDR3 sequence (DNA): TGTGCCTGGGGACCCTACACCGGGGAGCTGTTTTTT. Translated: CAWGPYTGELFF.

The chain uses TRBV2 and TRBJ2-2; D is possibly TRBD2 (5 bases). CDR3 length: 15 amino acids. CDR1 and CDR2 (germline): SNHLY, FYNNEI. V lost 8 bases to trimming and J lost 4 bases, with 17 bases between them. DNA for the CDR3: TGTGCCAGCGGAGTCGTGAGGGCGGCCACCGGGGAGCTGTTTTTT. Its translation: CASGVVRAATGELFF.

The V and J genes are TRBV5-8 and TRBJ1-2; 8 bases align to TRBD1. CDR3 length: 14 amino acids. V was pared by 5 bases and J by 2 bases, with 5 bases of the junction left unmatched. Germline V gene sequence: CDR1 SGHTS, CDR2 YDEGEE. The DNA of the CDR3 is TGTGCCAGCAGAAGGACAGGGTCCAACTATGGCTACACCTTC. This codes for CASRRTGSNYGYTF.

The V call is TRBV10-3, the J call TRBJ2-7; 7 bases fit TRBD1. There are 14 residues in the CDR3. Germline-derived CDR1 and CDR2 are ENHRY and SYGVKD. V dropped 7 bases and J dropped 3; count of bases not matched to a gene: 9. CDR3 sequence (DNA): TGTGCCATCACCGAGACAGGGAACTTCTACGAGCAGTACTTC. It specifies CAITETGNFYEQYF.

V gene TRBV5-5 combines with J gene TRBJ2-1; a weak D match, TRBD2 (7 bases). The CDR3 is 16 amino acids. CDR1 and CDR2 (germline): SGHKS, YYEKEE (reference sequence). With 2 bases removed from V and 4 bases from J, the gap between germline ends came to 16 bases. The CDR3 DNA is TGTGCCAGCAGCTTCCCTCCTGGGGGGGCATACAATGAGCAGTTCTTC. Its translation: CASSFPPGGAYNEQFF.

CDR3 nucleotide sequence: TGTGCCAGCAGTTTTCCGGCGGGAGGGCCCTACGAGCAGTACTTC. Translation: CASSFPAGGPYEQYF. The chain uses TRBV28 and TRBJ2-7; 9 bases line up with TRBD2. J gave up 2 bases and V 3 bases, and 5 bases lay outside the gene matches. Germline lookup yields CDR1 MDHEN and CDR2 SYDVKM. The length of the CDR3 is 15 residues.

V and J are TRBV2 and TRBJ1-4; the D is unclear. Trimming shortened V by 3 bases and J by 12 bases, and 11 bases separated the two germline ends. This CDR3 is built from 12 residues. The germline V gene encodes CDR1 SNHLY and CDR2 FYNNEI. CDR3 bases: TGTGCCAGCAGTGACAGGCGTTGGGAACTGTTTTTT. Translated, it gives CASSDRRWELFF. The variable domain in full, completed from reference TRBV2 and TRBJ1-4, reads EPEVTQTPSHQVTQMGQEVILRCVPISNHLYFYWYRQILGQKVEFLVSFYNNEISEKSEIFDDQFSVERPDGSNFTLKIRSTKLEDSAMYFCASSDRRWELFFGSGTQLSVL.